This T cell receptor (beta chain) was identified in a study of shared clonotypes between healthy human individuals. In the case of this clone: Its cognate antigen is unknown.

CDR1 is GTSNPN and CDR2 is SVGIG in the germline V gene (reference sequence). This CDR3 is 16 amino acids long. V was clipped by 0 bases and J by 2 bases; unmatched bases: 7. Study outcomes and limitations: Researchers found naive subsets generally carried larger estimated richness than memory subsets. Rarefaction showed sorted-subset sequencing was incomplete despite large depth.

TCRdb's table, derived via immunoSEQ multiplex PCR, lists solely in-frame clones and lacks some. The sample contains 950,000 to 1,100,000 clones, under 80% of which appear only once. Sequencing was performed on memory CD4+ T cells sorted from blood. Specified subset: CD45RA-negative fraction. The chain couples TRBV30 to TRBJ2-1; TRBD2 matches at 7 bases. The receptor's source is a man in his late teens or twenties in good health. The CDR3 sequence: CAWSVLGLAAYNEQFF. The CDR3 coding sequence is TGTGCCTGGAGTGTACTGGGGCTAGCGGCCTACAATGAGCAGTTCTTC.